The sequence of this TCR beta chain was determined in a study of blood T cells in healthy people across ages. The V gene's germline CDR1 is LGHNA and CDR2 YNFKEQ. The CDR3 is 16 amino acids. V was trimmed by 0 bases and J by 2 bases, leaving 11 bases between them. The authors ran a second PCR of roughly 6 to 12 cycles using a sample-barcoded 5' primer and a J-beta primer mix. One entry per CDR3 protein, called by TCRdb with MiXCR from the 5' RACE reads. Of fewer than 1,200,000 distinct CDR3 sequences in the sample, around 27% are singletons; the top ten hold around 0.7%. Each sample provided at least 5.5 micrograms of extracted total RNA. This clonotype was observed many times. These data were likewise used in another study, on T cells of mothers and their children. That work contributes: cDNA was synthesized from all extracted RNA at roughly 1.6 ug per reaction.

J is TRBJ2-1 and V is TRBV4-2; D remains ambiguous. Sequencing was carried out using blood. The TCR was taken from a girl aged 2 to 9 in good health. This CDR3 is CASSQEGRHPYNEQFF. The CDR3 DNA follows: TGTGCCAGCAGCCAAGAAGGGCGGCATCCCTACAATGAGCAGTTCTTC.